This TCR beta chain was recorded in a study of CD8 T cells in Susac syndrome. Per the germline V gene, CDR1 is SGHVS and CDR2 is FNYEAQ. The CDR3 sequence is 17 residues long. The junction had 8 bases not matched to a gene; V was cut back by 5 bases and J by 4 bases. Random hexamers primed reverse transcription of about 0.5 to 1 ug RNA. TCRdb re-called the immunoSEQ multiplex PCR reads through MiXCR, storing one row per CDR3 protein. The table lists roughly 60,000 distinct CDR3 sequences, over 85% of them singletons. The TCR was taken from a human donor in good health. Source material: CD8+ T cells from PBMCs. V gene TRBV7-6 combines with J gene TRBJ2-1, with 13 bases lining up with TRBD2. The CDR3 spells CASSGTSGGAYYNEQFF. CDR3 DNA sequence: TGTGCCAGCAGCGGCACTAGCGGGGGGGCGTATTACAATGAGCAGTTCTTC.